Sequencing of this T cell receptor (beta chain) was carried out in a study of T cells after yellow fever vaccination (dated by TCRdb to the late 2010s). About the investigation overall: The SMART-Seq v4 Ultra Low Input RNA kit was used to prepare libraries from fractions with low cell numbers. To follow T-cell clones before and after both primary and booster YFV17D yellow fever vaccination, bulk TCR alpha and beta repertoires underwent longitudinal sequencing. The cohort comprised two healthy male donors, one aged 18 to 30 and one aged 30 to 40 years. Blood samples were taken at several timepoints before and after primary and secondary immunization, and bulk PBMC replicates and cell subsets were isolated.

TCR cDNA was synthesized by 5'RACE template switching, which introduced a universal primer site and unique molecular identifiers. Priming for cDNA synthesis came from both the TCR alpha and TCR beta constant segments. Libraries were amplified in two PCR steps, with sample barcodes and sequencing adapters added in the second step. Sequencing of the libraries was done on either Illumina HiSeq 2500 (2x100 bp) or NovaSeq (2x150 bp). The study's processing was this. Reads were demultiplexed and collapsed into UMI consensus sequences with MIGEC, and V(D)J alignment was performed with MiXCR. Vaccine-responding clonotypes were defined with edgeR using replicate PBMC samples, requiring FDR below 0.01 and a log2 fold change above 5 up to day 15. Bulk clonotypes were assigned CD4 or CD8 identity according to which sequenced CD4 or CD8 repertoire held them at higher abundance. Using fastp at Q25 and MiXCR, TCRdb reprocessed the public reads and kept productive beta chains. Entries that share a CDR3 protein sequence are merged under the most common genes and DNA. The V and J calls follow TCRdb's processing rather than the paper's. The sample yields more than 90,000 distinct CDR3 sequences; around 7.2% were counted once. The ten largest clones represent more than 2.5% of the sample.

This clonotype occurred a few times. Its antigen is unknown. Nothing much larger sits one base from this clone, and base qualities are not available. CDR1 SGHTA and CDR2 FQGNSA were looked up in the germline V gene. From its cysteine to its phenylalanine, the CDR3 spans 16 amino acids. CDR3 DNA only is kept here, 48 bases in frame from base 1. At the junction V is shortened by 1 base and J by 2 bases, with 12 bases in between. General study outcomes and caveats: Compared with the primary T-cell response, the secondary T-cell response was weaker but faster, peaking on day 5 rather than day 15. Most clones expanded after primary vaccination (approximately 97% of CD4 and 88% of CD8) were re-detected after the booster, suggesting that broad memory maintenance occurred. A small fraction of clonotypes appeared in both the CD4 and CD8 compartments, likely as a result of convergent recombination. Because only two donors were included in the study, the extent to which the findings can be generalized is limited. Computational filtering was needed because FACS-sorted repertoires could contain abundant contaminating clonotypes from the bulk population.

The treatment or condition label corresponds to: live attenuated yellow fever vaccine strain. A standard Ficoll-Paque protocol was used to isolate PBMCs from peripheral blood. Dynabeads CD4 and CD8 positive selection kits were used to isolate the CD4 and CD8 T-cell fractions. TriZol was used to extract RNA from bulk PBMCs, CD4 and CD8 fractions, and dextramer-positive and dextramer-negative fractions. The rearranged chain carries TRBV7-2 and TRBJ1-3, with the D gene too uncertain to name. The source of this sequence is a man aged 18-30 years who received the YFV17D yellow fever vaccine. The starting material was CD4+ T cells sorted from PBMCs, obtained roughly seven weeks after the first yellow fever vaccination. The nucleotides are TGTGCCAGCAGCTTAGTCCCGGAGGACCCTGGAAACACCATATATTTT. Its translation reads: CASSLVPEDPGNTIYF. The full variable domain, completed from the reference TRBV7-2 and TRBJ1-3 proteins outside the CDR3, reads GAGVSQSPSNKVTEKGKDVELRCDPISGHTALYWYRQSLGQGLEFLIYFQGNSAPDKSGLPSDRFSAERTGGSVSTLTIQRTQQEDSAVYLCASSLVPEDPGNTIYFGEGSWLTVV.